This T cell receptor (beta chain) was observed in a study of ipilimumab plus nivolumab after autologous stem cell transplantation. Study-level background: The DLBCL group included primary refractory and relapsed cases.

This table comes from immunoSEQ multiplex PCR, and its TCRdb copy is limited to in-frame clones, with some not included. The top ten hold approximately 34% of the sample, which has more than 15,000 clones, around 85% seen once. Checkpoint therapy with ipilimumab 1 mg/kg began 14 to 28 days after transplant. CDR3 length equals 15 residues. Trimming took 4 bases from V and 6 from J; bases not matched to a gene: 6. Looked up from germline, CDR1 is LGHNA and CDR2 is YNFKEQ. The chain is built from TRBV4-2 and TRBJ2-1, with 10 bases lining up with TRBD1. Sequenced material: PBMCs, taken in a trial of ipilimumab plus nivolumab as post-transplant consolidation. This TCR came from a male donor with diffuse large B-cell lymphoma. The CDR3 DNA is TGTGCCAGCAGCCCCCGGGACAGGGGAGGCAATGAGCAGTTCTTC. It yields the protein CASSPRDRGGNEQFF.